A single sample gave rise to the 20 T cell receptor beta chains below, sequenced in a study of breast tumors, draining lymph nodes, adjacent tissues. TCRdb re-called the multiplex PCR reads with MiXCR, one entry per CDR3 protein. Among some 100,000 distinct CDR3 sequences listed, 21% were seen once. The lymph nodes were axillary draining lymph nodes from breast cancer patients. Sequences were obtained from axillary lymph node tissue. All receptors derive from a female donor with breast cancer. Some clones in this sample may be carry-over from other donors' samples.

This rearrangement joins TRBV19 to TRBJ2-2; the D is unclear. V shed 2 bases and J shed 5 bases, with 9 bases lying between them. The CDR3 has 14 residues. CDR1 is LNHDA, CDR2 SQIVND, per germline (reference sequence). For the CDR3, the DNA is TGTGCCAGTAGTATACCCGGCCAAACCGGGGAGCTGTTTTTT. Translated: CASSIPGQTGELFF.

Details on this clonotype: A much larger clone is a single base away; this may be a read error. J is TRBJ2-5 and V is TRBV5-6; 7 bases line up with TRBD2. The CDR3 contains 13 residues. CDR1 is SGHDT and CDR2 is YYEEEE in the germline V gene. With V trimmed by 6 bases and J by 6 bases, 8 bases remained unmatched. The CDR3 DNA sequence: TGTGCCAGCAACCTAGTGGGAGGGCAGACCCAGTACTTC. The encoded protein is CASNLVGGQTQYF.

This chain joins TRBV4-1 and TRBJ2-3; D is ambiguous. The CDR3 sequence is 15 residues long. Trimming took 7 bases from V and 2 from J, leaving 16 bases between them. Germline V gene sequence: CDR1 MGHRA, CDR2 YSYEKL. The CDR3 spells CASTPRIVDTDTQYF. The CDR3 nucleotides read TGCGCCAGCACGCCGCGGATAGTCGACACAGATACGCAGTATTTT.

This clonotype has at least ten counts. The V call is TRBV6-5, the J call TRBJ2-1; TRBD2 is a possible D gene (6 bases). Trimming shortened V by 0 bases and J by 0 bases, and 9 bases separated the two germline ends. From germline, CDR1 is MNHEY and CDR2 SVGAGI. CDR3 length equals 16 residues. For the CDR3, the DNA is TGTGCCAGCAGTTACTCGGGGGGAGGCTCCTACAATGAGCAGTTCTTC. It encodes CASSYSGGGSYNEQFF.

Ten or more counts support this clonotype. This sequence joins TRBV2 and TRBJ2-7; 9 nucleotides line up with TRBD1. This CDR3 comprises 16 residues. Trimming at V came to 3 bases and at J to 4 bases, leaving 10 bases not matched to a gene. CDR1 and CDR2 (germline): SNHLY, FYNNEI. The CDR3 DNA reads TGTGCCAGCAGTGACTGGGGACAGGGTGGGGTATACGAGCAGTACTTC. Translating gives CASSDWGQGGVYEQYF.

This clonotype was seen a handful of times. This sequence joins TRBV2 and TRBJ1-1, with a tentative D call TRBD1 (5 bases). The V end lost 10 bases, the J end lost 4 bases, and 16 bases lay between the germline ends. Germline loops: CDR1 SNHLY, CDR2 FYNNEI. This CDR3 comprises 13 residues. The chain's CDR3 is CAIQQDRSTEAFF. CDR3 in DNA: TGTGCCATTCAACAGGACCGGAGCACTGAAGCTTTCTTT.

In this sample, this clonotype turned up many times. The chain uses TRBV15 and TRBJ2-3; TRBD2 matches 10 bases. CDR1 is LNHNV, CDR2 YYDKDF, per germline (reference sequence). CDR3 length: 16 amino acids. V trimming: 3 bases; J trimming: 3 bases; junction bases outside the gene matches: 6. CDR3 nucleotides: TGTGCCACCAGCAGCGCCGGACTAGCGGATACAGATACGCAGTATTTT. Translated: CATSSAGLADTDTQYF.

This clonotype was seen many times. This sequence joins TRBV5-1 and TRBJ2-5; D is perhaps TRBD1 or TRBD2 (5 bases each). V was trimmed by 4 bases and J by 5 bases, leaving 15 bases between them. Germline CDR1 and CDR2: SGHRS and YFSETQ. This CDR3 contains 14 residues. CDR3 residues: CASSVPRDGETQYF. CDR3 bases: TGCGCCAGCAGCGTCCCCAGGGACGGGGAGACCCAGTACTTC.

This clonotype was counted once. V usage is TRBV7-9 and J usage is TRBJ2-5; 8 positions agree with TRBD1. V lost 3 bases, J lost 5 bases, and 5 bases stayed unmatched. Germline CDR1 reads SEHNR; CDR2 reads FQNEAQ (reference sequence). The CDR3 totals 14 residues. CDR3 in amino acids: CASSFGQGAETQYF. The CDR3 DNA reads TGTGCCAGCAGCTTTGGCCAGGGGGCGGAGACCCAGTACTTC. The variable domain in full, completed from reference TRBV7-9 and TRBJ2-5, reads DTGVSQNPRHKITKRGQNVTFRCDPISEHNRLYWYRQTLGQGPEFLTYFQNEAQLEKSRLLSDRFSAERPKGSFSTLEIQRTEQGDSAMYLCASSFGQGAETQYFGPGTRLLVL.

This clonotype was seen a handful of times. This rearrangement joins TRBV5-1 to TRBJ1-2; maybe TRBD1 (6 bases). The V gene lost 4 bases and the J gene lost 4 bases, with 32 bases spanning the gap. Germline V CDR1 and CDR2: SGHRS, YFSETQ. The CDR3 sequence is 20 residues long. The CDR3 nucleotides read TGCGCCAGCAGCCCAGTATTCGGGGGAAAGGACAGCCTATTATCCTATGGCTACACCTTC. Protein product: CASSPVFGGKDSLLSYGYTF.

Remarks on this clonotype: A much larger clonotype is one base distant, so this may be a read error. CDR3 amino acids: CANSWDSEIYEQYF. The CDR3 DNA follows: TGTGCCAACAGTTGGGACAGCGAAATCTACGAGCAGTACTTC. The rearrangement links TRBV27 to TRBJ2-7; 7 positions agree with TRBD1. The CDR3 contains 14 residues. Germline assignment: CDR1 MNHEY and CDR2 SMNVEV (reference sequence).

This clonotype was detected ten times or more. CDR3 amino acids: CASSDGAGGTDTQYF. For the CDR3, the DNA is TGTGCCAGCAGTGATGGAGCAGGGGGCACAGATACGCAGTATTTT. The chain recombines TRBV6-4 with TRBJ2-3; possibly TRBD1 for D (6 bases). V was trimmed by 3 bases and J by 1 base, leaving 11 bases between them. CDR1 is MRHNA, CDR2 SNTAGT, per germline. The CDR3 runs 15 residues.

This clonotype was detected once. The chain combines TRBV12-3 or TRBV12-4 with TRBJ1-1, with unresolved D. Trimming took 6 bases from V and 4 from J, leaving 9 bases between them. The CDR3 totals 12 residues. The CDR3 spells CASRGDRTEAFF. The CDR3 region has the DNA TGTGCCAGCAGGGGAGATCGCACTGAAGCTTTCTTT.

There are many counts of this clonotype. The rearrangement uses TRBV5-1 and TRBJ2-1; possible D gene TRBD1, 5 bases. From germline, CDR1 is SGHRS and CDR2 YFSETQ. The germline V and J ends were trimmed by 5 bases and 4 bases, with 13 bases remaining between them. The CDR3 covers 14 residues. CDR3 sequence: CASRGREGYNEQFF. As DNA, the CDR3 is TGCGCCAGCAGGGGCAGGGAAGGATACAATGAGCAGTTCTTC.

This clonotype has a handful of counts. A much larger clone lies a single base off, so this may be a read error. Here the CDR3 omits its conserved ending phenylalanine or tryptophan, so a read error is the likely source. The chain couples TRBV25-1 to TRBJ2-7; no firm D call. This CDR3 is 13 amino acids long. V was clipped by 4 bases and J by 2 bases, with 9 bases between them. From germline, CDR1 is MGHDK and CDR2 SYGVNS. The CDR3 DNA reads as TGTGCCAGCAGTGGTCGTGGAGCCTACGAGCAGTACCTC. Protein product: CASSGRGAYEQYL.

The rearrangement uses TRBV4-2 and TRBJ1-2; the D gene is possibly TRBD1 (5 bases). V lost 8 bases and J lost 0, with 19 bases in between. CDR1 LGHNA and CDR2 YNFKEQ come from the germline V gene. The CDR3 length is 16 residues. CDR3 region: CASADTGLTTNYGYTF. CDR3 bases: TGTGCCAGCGCGGACACTGGACTGACAACTAACTATGGCTACACCTTC.

There are many counts of this clonotype. The CDR3 DNA reads TGTGCCAGCAGCGTATCCCCCCTTTTGCGGGAGGCCCCAGATACGCAGTATTTT. Its protein product is CASSVSPLLREAPDTQYF. The chain recombines TRBV9 with TRBJ2-3, with 8 bases lining up with TRBD2. CDR1 is SGDLS and CDR2 is YYNGEE in the germline V gene. Trimming cost V 1 base and J 4 bases; bases outside gene matches: 14. This CDR3 is 18 amino acids long.

This clonotype was seen repeatedly, ten times or more. The chain uses TRBV12-3 or TRBV12-4 and TRBJ2-7; 7 positions agree with TRBD2. The CDR3 loop spans 14 amino acids. The J segment lost 5 bases and the V segment lost 6 bases, leaving 10 bases of the junction unmatched. CDR3 protein: CASSLAGAANEQYF. In DNA form, the CDR3 reads TGTGCCAGCAGCCTGGCGGGAGCGGCTAACGAGCAGTACTTC.

This clonotype was recorded at least ten times. The V call is TRBV19, the J call TRBJ2-1, with D maybe TRBD1 (5 bases). This CDR3 has 17 amino acids. Germline lookup yields CDR1 LNHDA and CDR2 SQIVND (reference sequence). Trimming removed 3 bases at V and 6 bases at J, with 21 bases between. The CDR3 sequence is CASSIGQGSPGGNEQFF. DNA of the CDR3: TGTGCCAGTAGTATTGGGCAGGGTTCACCAGGCGGCAATGAGCAGTTCTTC.

The table lists this clonotype with a few counts. The chain links TRBV28 to TRBJ1-5; the match to TRBD1 covers 10 bases. Germline V gene data show CDR1 as MDHEN and CDR2 as SYDVKM. The CDR3 covers 15 residues. Trimming cost V 3 bases and J 6 bases; bases outside gene matches: 5. CDR3 bases: TGTGCCAGCAGTTTCCGGGGGACAGGGGCTCAGCCCCAGCATTTT. Translated: CASSFRGTGAQPQHF.